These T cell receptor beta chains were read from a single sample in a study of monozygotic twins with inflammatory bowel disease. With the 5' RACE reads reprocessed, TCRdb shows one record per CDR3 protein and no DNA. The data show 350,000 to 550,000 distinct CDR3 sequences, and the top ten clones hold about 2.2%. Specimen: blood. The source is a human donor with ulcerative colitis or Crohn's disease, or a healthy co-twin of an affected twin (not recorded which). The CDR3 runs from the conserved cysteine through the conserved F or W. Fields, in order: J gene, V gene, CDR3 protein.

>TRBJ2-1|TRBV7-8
CASSLAGEGQNEQFF
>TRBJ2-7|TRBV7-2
CASSLSTPGYEQYF
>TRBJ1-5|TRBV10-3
CAISDGTGDNQPQHF
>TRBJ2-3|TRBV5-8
CATSEAGTDTQYF
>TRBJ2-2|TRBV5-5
CASSLLWGTGELFF
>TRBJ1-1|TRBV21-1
CASSKGDSPPLNTEAFF
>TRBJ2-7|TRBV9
CASSVVAGGVHEQYF
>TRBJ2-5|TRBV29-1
CSVRTAKNQETQYF
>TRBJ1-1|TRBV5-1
CASSLDGSTEAFF
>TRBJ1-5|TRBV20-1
CSAPDRGHNQPQHF
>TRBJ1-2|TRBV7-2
CASSLGVEGQSYGYTF
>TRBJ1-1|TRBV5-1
CASSLAPSDRGRTEAFF
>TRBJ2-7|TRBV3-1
CASSTRQMYEQYF
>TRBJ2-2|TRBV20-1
CSARDAGGGELFF
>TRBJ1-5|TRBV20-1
CSAKKPGGEYSNQPQHF
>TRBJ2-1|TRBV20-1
CSAGEGLGYNEQFF
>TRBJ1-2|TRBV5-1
CASSAGTSNYGYTF
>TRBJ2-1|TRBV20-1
CSASGRQIKVNEQFF
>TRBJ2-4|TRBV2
CASSDFDRLGAKNIQYF
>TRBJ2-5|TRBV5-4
CASSPDLEKTQYF
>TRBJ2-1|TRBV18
CASSPPGLAGVEQFF
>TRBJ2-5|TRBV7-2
CASSLESQETQYF
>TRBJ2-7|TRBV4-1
CASSQVSNSYEQYF
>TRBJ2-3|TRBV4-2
CASSLASTSHTQYF
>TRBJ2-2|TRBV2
CASSRLAGGVTGELFF
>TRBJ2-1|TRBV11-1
CASSAQGGLDPSYNEQFF
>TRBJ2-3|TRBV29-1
CSVGGNTDTQYF
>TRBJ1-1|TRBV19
CASSIGTAEAFF
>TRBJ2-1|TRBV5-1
CASSFTGGTYNEQFF
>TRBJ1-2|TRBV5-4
CASSQRVEASNGYTF
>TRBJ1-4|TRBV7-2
CASSPPSNEKLFF
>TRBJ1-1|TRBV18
CASSPLTEVSTEAFF
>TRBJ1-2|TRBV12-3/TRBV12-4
CASSPSGNYGYTF
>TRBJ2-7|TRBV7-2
CASSPRQGTYEQYF
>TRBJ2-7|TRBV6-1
CASTLDLSAYEQYF
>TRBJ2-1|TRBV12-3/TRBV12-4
CASSHSSRTSGALNEQFF
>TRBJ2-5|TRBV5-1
CASSLFLGEETQYF
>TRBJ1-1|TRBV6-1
CASSGAGMGLSEAFF
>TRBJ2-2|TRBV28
CASSFGGPRGGTGELFF
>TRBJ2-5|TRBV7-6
CASSLQGFQETQYF
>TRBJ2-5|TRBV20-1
CSATYIGQETQYF